This T cell receptor (beta chain) was obtained from a study of blood T cell repertoires in COVID-19. Overall study context: The samples span acute and convalescent COVID-19 from the United States, Italy and Spain.

Recovery meant two consecutive negative NP/OP PCR tests, professional clearance, or resolved symptoms. Clones were sequenced by immunoSEQ multiplex PCR, and TCRdb holds only the in-frame ones, with some missing. The sample holds fewer than 450,000 clones; 87% are singletons and the top ten take 1%. V trimming: 5 bases; J trimming: 0 bases; junction bases outside the gene matches: 7. Germline CDR1 and CDR2: GTSNPN and SVGIG (reference sequence). The CDR3 totals 16 residues. Sequencing was carried out using PBMCs or T cells enriched from blood (not recorded which). V usage is TRBV30 and J usage is TRBJ2-6; 7 bases match TRBD1. This receptor was identified in a woman aged 25 to 39 who had recovered from COVID-19. CDR3 in DNA: TGTGCCTGGGACCGAGGGGGCCCCTCTGGGGCCAACGTCCTGACTTTC. Amino acid sequence: CAWDRGGPSGANVLTF.